Presented here are 20 T cell receptor beta chains from one specimen sequenced in a study of T cells in tuberculosis. TCRdb keeps only in-frame clones here, not all; method: immunoSEQ multiplex PCR. The repertoire holds 70,000 to 95,000 clones, with roughly 88% as singletons. Cells were sorted from thawed PBMC rested overnight and stained with GMM-loaded CD1B tetramer, viability dye and anti-CD3. CD1B tetramers were loaded with Rhodococcus equi-derived C32 glucose monomycolate. Specimen: CD1b-GMM tetramer-negative cells sorted from PBMCs. The receptors were gathered from an adult woman with latent tuberculosis.

This chain links TRBV19 with TRBJ1-1, with 10 bases lining up with TRBD1. The germline gives CDR1 LNHDA, CDR2 SQIVND (reference sequence). The CDR3 has 14 amino acids. V lost 5 bases, J lost 7 bases, and 7 bases stayed unmatched. CDR3 nucleotide sequence: TGTGCCAGTAGTCTCCGGGACAGGGGAATTGAAGCTTTCTTT. It codes for CASSLRDRGIEAFF.

The chain's CDR3 is CASTPGTAGNTIYF. CDR3 DNA sequence: TGTGCCAGCACCCCCGGGACAGCTGGAAACACCATATATTTT. V usage is TRBV6-1 and J usage is TRBJ1-3; 7 bases are a match to TRBD1. Trimming cost V 7 bases and J 2 bases; bases outside gene matches: 5. This CDR3 comprises 14 residues. The germline V gene encodes CDR1 MNHNS and CDR2 SASEGT.

The chain links TRBV4-3 to TRBJ1-5; 8 nucleotides agree with TRBD1. Trimming at V came to 0 bases and at J to 4 bases, leaving 5 bases not matched to a gene. The length of the CDR3 is 16 residues. The germline CDR1 and CDR2 sequences are LGHNA and YSLEER. The CDR3 DNA follows: TGCGCCAGCAGCCAAGATCGGACAGGGCCAAATCAGCCCCAGCATTTT. Residues: CASSQDRTGPNQPQHF.

The genes are TRBV19 and TRBJ1-1, with 7 bases identical to TRBD1. CDR1 and CDR2 from the germline V gene are LNHDA and SQIVND (reference sequence). V shed 4 bases, J shed 4 bases, and the junction held 6 bases outside the gene matches. There are 14 residues in the CDR3. The CDR3 region is CASSTPDRATEAFF. The CDR3 DNA reads as TGTGCCAGTAGTACCCCCGACAGGGCCACTGAAGCTTTCTTT. Combining the CDR3 with reference TRBV19 and TRBJ1-1 gives the whole variable domain DGGITQSPKYLFRKEGQNVTLSCEQNLNHDAMYWYRQDPGQGLRLIYYSQIVNDFQKGDIAEGYSVSREKKESFPLTVTSAQKNPTAFYLCASSTPDRATEAFFGQGTRLTVV.

The CDR3 nucleotides are TGTGCCAGCACCCCCACAGGGAACTATGGCTACACCTTC. It specifies CASTPTGNYGYTF. This chain connects TRBV6-6 to TRBJ1-2; perhaps TRBD1 as D (6 bases). V was cut by 7 bases and J by 2 bases, with 11 bases left in between. This CDR3 has 13 residues. In germline, CDR1 is MNHNY, CDR2 SVGAGI (reference sequence).

The gene calls are TRBV2 and TRBJ1-1; 9 nucleotides match TRBD1. J was trimmed by 3 bases and V by 9 bases; bases with no gene match: 2. This CDR3 contains 12 residues. The germline V gene has CDR1 SNHLY and CDR2 FYNNEI. The chain's CDR3 is CASTGGYTEAFF. The CDR3 DNA reads as TGTGCCAGTACAGGGGGCTACACTGAAGCTTTCTTT.

V and J are TRBV6-5 and TRBJ2-1; 9 bases align to TRBD1. The junction had 7 bases not matched to a gene; V was cut back by 7 bases and J by 3 bases. This CDR3 contains 15 residues. Germline CDR1 reads MNHEY; CDR2 reads SVGAGI. The CDR3 is CASTPGTGRYNEQFF. CDR3 nucleotide sequence: TGTGCCAGCACCCCCGGGACAGGGCGCTACAATGAGCAGTTCTTC.

This clone came up a few times. This chain's CDR3 is CASSQGSTEAFF. The CDR3 coding sequence is TGTGCCAGCAGCCAAGGGAGTACTGAAGCTTTCTTT. This sequence joins TRBV4-2 and TRBJ1-1, with no clear D. V lost 1 base and J 5 bases, leaving 5 bases between the germline ends. This CDR3 is 12 amino acids long. Germline V gene data show CDR1 as LGHNA and CDR2 as YNFKEQ.

The CDR3 DNA reads as TGTGCCTGGAGTGGGTGGGGGGGCACAACAGATACGCAGTATTTT. Its translation: CAWSGWGGTTDTQYF. The chain joins TRBV30 to TRBJ2-3; possibly TRBD2 for D (7 bases). Trimming cost V 1 base and J 3 bases, with 14 bases left between them. Looked up from germline, CDR1 is GTSNPN and CDR2 is SVGIG (reference sequence). CDR3 size: 15 residues.

This clone appeared once. The V gene is TRBV7-6, the J gene TRBJ1-1; no definite D call. Germline-derived CDR1 and CDR2 are SGHVS and FNYEAQ. The CDR3 spans 14 residues. The ends were cut back, 1 base at V and 3 bases at J, with 9 bases in the middle. CDR3 sequence reads: CASSLVGLDTEAFF. DNA of the CDR3: TGTGCCAGCAGCTTAGTGGGCTTAGACACTGAAGCTTTCTTT.

The rearrangement uses TRBV4-2 and TRBJ1-4; no reliable D call. Trimming shortened V by 2 bases and J by 6 bases, and 16 bases separated the two germline ends. From germline, CDR1 is LGHNA and CDR2 YNFKEQ. The CDR3 runs 16 residues. The CDR3 DNA sequence: TGTGCCAGCAGCCAACCCACGATTGGGGAGGATGAAAAACTGTTTTTT. It specifies CASSQPTIGEDEKLFF.

The gene calls are TRBV19 and TRBJ1-2, with D possibly matching TRBD1 (6 bases). Germline assignment: CDR1 LNHDA and CDR2 SQIVND (reference sequence). This CDR3 spans 13 amino acids. The V end lost 4 bases, the J end lost 6 bases, and 12 bases lay between the germline ends. Here the CDR3 reads CASSKRQAHGYTF. The CDR3 nucleotides read TGTGCCAGTAGTAAACGACAGGCCCATGGCTACACCTTC.

V gene TRBV5-1 combines with J gene TRBJ1-1; 8 bases map to TRBD1. The CDR3 totals 14 residues. Trimming at V came to 4 bases and at J to 6 bases, leaving 8 bases not matched to a gene. Germline loops: CDR1 SGHRS, CDR2 YFSETQ. CDR3 bases: TGCGCCAGCAGCCACGCGGACAGGGCCCCTGAAGCTTTCTTT. This translates into CASSHADRAPEAFF.

The V gene is TRBV5-1, the J gene TRBJ1-4; weak D call: TRBD1 (5 bases). The V gene lost 3 bases and the J gene lost 3 bases, with 12 bases spanning the gap. The CDR3 totals 15 residues. Germline V lookup: CDR1 SGHRS, CDR2 YFSETQ. This CDR3 reads CASSWQGASNEKLFF. The CDR3 nucleotides are TGCGCCAGCAGCTGGCAGGGTGCTTCTAATGAAAAACTGTTTTTT.

This rearrangement joins TRBV28 to TRBJ1-2, with a weak D call TRBD1 (5 bases). Germline CDR1 is MDHEN and CDR2 is SYDVKM. Trimming removed 10 bases at V and 3 bases at J, with 18 bases between. CDR3 length: 14 amino acids. The CDR3 nucleotides are TGTGCCACCCCCGGGTCAGGGTCCGACTATGGCTACACCTTC. Amino acid sequence: CATPGSGSDYGYTF.

The chain joins TRBV6-1 to TRBJ2-7; no firm D call. The CDR3 runs to 14 residues. V was shortened by 5 bases and J by 3 bases, with 14 bases between the two germline ends. From germline, CDR1 is MNHNS and CDR2 SASEGT. The DNA of the CDR3 is TGTGCCAGCAGTTTGGGTCAGGTGCTCTACGAGCAGTACTTC. Translation: CASSLGQVLYEQYF.

The J gene is TRBJ1-6, the V gene TRBV11-2; possible D gene TRBD1, 6 bases. The germline V gene encodes CDR1 SGHAT and CDR2 FQNNGV. The CDR3 sequence is 16 residues long. Trimming removed 5 bases at V and 6 bases at J, with 17 bases between. The CDR3 loop is CASSPGAGRINSPLHF. As DNA, the CDR3 is TGTGCCAGCAGCCCAGGGGCCGGACGGATTAATTCACCCCTCCACTTT.

This clone was detected only a few times. This sequence joins TRBV7-9 and TRBJ1-2; 7 positions match TRBD1. From germline, CDR1 is SEHNR and CDR2 FQNEAQ (reference sequence). The ends lost 0 bases at V and 5 bases at J; junction bases unmatched: 6. This CDR3 is built from 15 residues. The CDR3: CASSLATGQDYGYTF. CDR3 nucleotide sequence: TGTGCCAGCAGCTTAGCGACAGGACAGGATTATGGCTACACCTTC. Full variable domain (outside the CDR3, taken from reference TRBV7-9 and TRBJ1-2): DTGVSQNPRHKITKRGQNVTFRCDPISEHNRLYWYRQTLGQGPEFLTYFQNEAQLEKSRLLSDRFSAERPKGSFSTLEIQRTEQGDSAMYLCASSLATGQDYGYTFGSGTRLTVV.

The genes are TRBV6-1 and TRBJ1-1; 11 nucleotides agree with TRBD1. From germline, CDR1 is MNHNS and CDR2 SASEGT. J lost 4 bases, V lost 4 bases, and 8 bases had no gene match. The CDR3 runs 16 residues. The CDR3 DNA reads TGTGCCAGCAGTGGGACGGACAGGGGGCTGGGCACTGAAGCTTTCTTT. Its translation: CASSGTDRGLGTEAFF.

This clone was counted only a few times. The rearrangement links TRBV10-3 to TRBJ1-6; 7 nucleotides match TRBD1. In germline, CDR1 is ENHRY, CDR2 SYGVKD. The CDR3 has 16 amino acids. The junction had 9 bases not matched to a gene; V was cut back by 3 bases and J by 7 bases. The CDR3 region has the DNA TGTGCCATCAGTGAAGCCGGGACAGCGCCAAATTCACCCCTCCACTTT. Its translation is CAISEAGTAPNSPLHF.